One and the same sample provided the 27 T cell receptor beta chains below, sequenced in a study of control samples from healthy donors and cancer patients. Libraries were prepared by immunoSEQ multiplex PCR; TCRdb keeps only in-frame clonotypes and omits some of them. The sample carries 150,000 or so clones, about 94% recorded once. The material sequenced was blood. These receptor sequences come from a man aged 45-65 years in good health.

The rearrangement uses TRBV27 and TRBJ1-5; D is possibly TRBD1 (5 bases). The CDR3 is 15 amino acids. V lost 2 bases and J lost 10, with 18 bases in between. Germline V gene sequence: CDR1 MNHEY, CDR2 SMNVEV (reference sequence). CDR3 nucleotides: TGTGCCAGCAGTTTAAGGGTTGGGGGTTCCCTACCCCAGCATTTT. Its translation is CASSLRVGGSLPQHF.

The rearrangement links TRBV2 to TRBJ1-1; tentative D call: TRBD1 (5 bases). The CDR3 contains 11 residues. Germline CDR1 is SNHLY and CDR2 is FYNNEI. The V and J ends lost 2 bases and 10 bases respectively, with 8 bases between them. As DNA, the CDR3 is TGTGCCAGCAGTGAACTTCAGGGAGCTTTCTTT. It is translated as CASSELQGAFF.

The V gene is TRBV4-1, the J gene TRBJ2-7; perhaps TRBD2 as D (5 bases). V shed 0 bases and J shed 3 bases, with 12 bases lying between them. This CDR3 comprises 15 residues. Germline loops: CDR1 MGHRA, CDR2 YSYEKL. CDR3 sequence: CASSQERATYYEQYF. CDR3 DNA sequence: TGCGCCAGCAGCCAAGAGAGGGCGACTTACTACGAGCAGTACTTC.

CDR3 sequence (DNA): TGTGCCAGCAGCTCACTTATCACAGGGATCAGGACCTACGAGCAGTACTTC. Its translation: CASSSLITGIRTYEQYF. The V and J genes are TRBV11-2 and TRBJ2-7; weak D call: TRBD1 (6 bases). V lost 4 bases and J lost 2, with 21 bases in between. CDR1 is SGHAT and CDR2 is FQNNGV in the germline V gene. The CDR3 runs 17 residues.

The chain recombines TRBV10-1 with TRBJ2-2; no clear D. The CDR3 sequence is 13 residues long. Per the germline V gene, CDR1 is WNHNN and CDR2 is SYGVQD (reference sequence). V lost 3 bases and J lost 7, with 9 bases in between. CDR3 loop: CASSDFIGGELFF. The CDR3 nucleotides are TGCGCCAGCAGTGATTTTATTGGCGGGGAGCTGTTTTTT.

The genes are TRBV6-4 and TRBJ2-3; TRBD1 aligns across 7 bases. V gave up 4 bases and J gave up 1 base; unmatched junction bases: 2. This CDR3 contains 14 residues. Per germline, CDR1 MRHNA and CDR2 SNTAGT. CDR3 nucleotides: TGTGCCAGCAGTGTGACAGGGCGCACAGATACGCAGTATTTT. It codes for CASSVTGRTDTQYF.

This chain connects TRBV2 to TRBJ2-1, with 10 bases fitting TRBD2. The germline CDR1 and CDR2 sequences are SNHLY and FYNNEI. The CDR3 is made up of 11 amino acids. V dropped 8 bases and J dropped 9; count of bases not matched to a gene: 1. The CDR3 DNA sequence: TGTGCCAGCGGACTAGCGGTTGAGCAGTTCTTC. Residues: CASGLAVEQFF. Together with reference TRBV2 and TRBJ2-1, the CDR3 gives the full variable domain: EPEVTQTPSHQVTQMGQEVILRCVPISNHLYFYWYRQILGQKVEFLVSFYNNEISEKSEIFDDQFSVERPDGSNFTLKIRSTKLEDSAMYFCASGLAVEQFFGPGTRLTVL.

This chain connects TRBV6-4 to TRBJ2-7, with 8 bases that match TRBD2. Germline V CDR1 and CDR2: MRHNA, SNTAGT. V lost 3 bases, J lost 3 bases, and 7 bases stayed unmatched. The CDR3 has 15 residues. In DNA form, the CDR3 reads TGTGCCAGCAGTGATTCCGGGACTAGTGGCTACGAGCAGTACTTC. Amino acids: CASSDSGTSGYEQYF.

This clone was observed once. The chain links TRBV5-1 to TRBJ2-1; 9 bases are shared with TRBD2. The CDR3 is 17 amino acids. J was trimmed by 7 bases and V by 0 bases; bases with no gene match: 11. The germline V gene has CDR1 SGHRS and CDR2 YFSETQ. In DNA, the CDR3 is TGCGCCAGCAGCTTGGAAGTAGCGGGGGTTAAAGGAAATGAGCAGTTCTTC. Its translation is CASSLEVAGVKGNEQFF.

CDR3 region: CASSERSVTNTGELFF. CDR3 DNA sequence: TGTGCCAGCAGTGAGCGATCCGTAACGAACACCGGGGAGCTGTTTTTT. This chain links TRBV2 with TRBJ2-2; no definite D call. Trimming cost V 3 bases and J 0 bases, with 11 bases left between them. The CDR3 has 16 amino acids. CDR1 and CDR2 from the germline V gene are SNHLY and FYNNEI.

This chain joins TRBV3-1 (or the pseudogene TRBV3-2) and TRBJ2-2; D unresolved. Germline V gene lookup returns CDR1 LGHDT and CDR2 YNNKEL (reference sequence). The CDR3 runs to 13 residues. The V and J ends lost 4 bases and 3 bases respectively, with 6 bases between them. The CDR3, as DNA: TGTGCCAGCAGCCGTGGGTACACCGGGGAGCTGTTTTTT. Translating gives CASSRGYTGELFF.

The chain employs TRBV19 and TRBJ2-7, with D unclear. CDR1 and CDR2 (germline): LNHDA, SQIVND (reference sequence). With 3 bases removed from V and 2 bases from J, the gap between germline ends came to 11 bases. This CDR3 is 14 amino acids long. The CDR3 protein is CASSITGMTYEQYF. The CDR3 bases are TGTGCCAGTAGTATCACGGGTATGACCTACGAGCAGTACTTC.

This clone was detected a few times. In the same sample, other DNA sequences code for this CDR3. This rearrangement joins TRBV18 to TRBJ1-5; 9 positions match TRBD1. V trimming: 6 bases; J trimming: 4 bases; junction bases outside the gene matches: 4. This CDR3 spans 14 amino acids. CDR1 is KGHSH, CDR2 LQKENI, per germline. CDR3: CASSPDRGNQPQHF. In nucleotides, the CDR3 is TGTGCCAGCTCCCCTGACAGGGGGAATCAGCCCCAGCATTTT.

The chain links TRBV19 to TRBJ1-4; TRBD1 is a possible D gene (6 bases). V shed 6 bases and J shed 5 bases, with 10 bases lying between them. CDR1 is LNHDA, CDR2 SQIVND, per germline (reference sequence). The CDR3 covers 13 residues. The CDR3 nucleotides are TGTGCCAGTAGAGGGCAGGGGAATGAAAAACTGTTTTTT. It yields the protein CASRGQGNEKLFF.

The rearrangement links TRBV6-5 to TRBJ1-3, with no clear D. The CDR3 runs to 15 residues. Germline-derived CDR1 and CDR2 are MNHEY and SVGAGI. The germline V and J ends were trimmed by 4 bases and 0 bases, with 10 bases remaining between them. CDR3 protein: CASSLFWSSGNTIYF. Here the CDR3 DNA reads TGTGCCAGCAGTTTGTTTTGGAGCTCTGGAAACACCATATATTTT.

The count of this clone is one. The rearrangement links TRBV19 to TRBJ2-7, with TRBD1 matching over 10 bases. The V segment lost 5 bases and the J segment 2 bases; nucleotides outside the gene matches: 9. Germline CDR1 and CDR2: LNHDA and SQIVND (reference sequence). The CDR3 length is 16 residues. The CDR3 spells CASSLGDRGGTYEQYF. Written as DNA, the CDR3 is TGTGCCAGTAGTCTCGGGGACAGGGGAGGTACCTACGAGCAGTACTTC. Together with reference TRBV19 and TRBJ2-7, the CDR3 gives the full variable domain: DGGITQSPKYLFRKEGQNVTLSCEQNLNHDAMYWYRQDPGQGLRLIYYSQIVNDFQKGDIAEGYSVSREKKESFPLTVTSAQKNPTAFYLCASSLGDRGGTYEQYFGPGTRLTVT.

For the CDR3, the DNA is TGCGCCAGCAGCTTGGACATAACACCGAACACCGGGGAGCTGTTTTTT. It codes for CASSLDITPNTGELFF. The V gene is TRBV5-1, the J gene TRBJ2-2; no reliable D call. V was shortened by 0 bases and J by 0 bases, with 9 bases between the two germline ends. The length of the CDR3 is 16 residues. The germline V gene has CDR1 SGHRS and CDR2 YFSETQ.

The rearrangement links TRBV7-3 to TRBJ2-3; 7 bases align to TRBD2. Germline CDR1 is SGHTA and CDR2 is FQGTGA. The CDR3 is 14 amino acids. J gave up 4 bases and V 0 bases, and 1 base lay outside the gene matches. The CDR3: CASSLTGGPDTQYF. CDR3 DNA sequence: TGTGCCAGCAGCTTAACGGGAGGGCCAGATACGCAGTATTTT.

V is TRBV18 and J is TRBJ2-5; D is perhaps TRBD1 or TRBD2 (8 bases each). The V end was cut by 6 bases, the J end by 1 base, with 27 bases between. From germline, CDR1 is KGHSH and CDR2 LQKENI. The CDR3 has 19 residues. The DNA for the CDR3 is TGTGCCAGCTCCGAAAGGGGGACAGGCCTGACTAGCGTCCAAGAGACCCAGTACTTC. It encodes CASSERGTGLTSVQETQYF.

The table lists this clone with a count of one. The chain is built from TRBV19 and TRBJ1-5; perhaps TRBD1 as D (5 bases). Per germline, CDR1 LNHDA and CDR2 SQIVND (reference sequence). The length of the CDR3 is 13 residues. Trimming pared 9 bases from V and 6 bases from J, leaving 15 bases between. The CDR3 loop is CASGGPGPQPQHF. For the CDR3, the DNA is TGTGCCAGCGGGGGACCGGGGCCTCAGCCCCAGCATTTT.

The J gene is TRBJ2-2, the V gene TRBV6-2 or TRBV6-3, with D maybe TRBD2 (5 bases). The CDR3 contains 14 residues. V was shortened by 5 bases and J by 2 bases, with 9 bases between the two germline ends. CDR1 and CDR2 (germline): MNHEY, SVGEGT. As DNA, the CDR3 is TGTGCCAGCAGTCCGGGAATTAACACCGGGGAGCTGTTTTTT. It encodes CASSPGINTGELFF.

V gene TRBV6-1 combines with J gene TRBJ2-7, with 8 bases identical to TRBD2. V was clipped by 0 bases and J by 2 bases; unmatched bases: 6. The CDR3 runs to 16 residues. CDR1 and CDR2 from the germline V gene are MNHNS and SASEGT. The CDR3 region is CASSEALLAGPYEQYF. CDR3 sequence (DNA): TGTGCCAGCAGTGAAGCGCTCCTAGCGGGTCCCTACGAGCAGTACTTC.

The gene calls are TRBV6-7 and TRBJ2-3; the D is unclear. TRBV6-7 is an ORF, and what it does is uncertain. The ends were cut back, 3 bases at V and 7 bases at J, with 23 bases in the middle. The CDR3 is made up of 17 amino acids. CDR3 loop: CASSYLQPSFVNNTQYF. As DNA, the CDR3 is TGTGCCAGCAGTTATCTCCAACCTAGTTTTGTTAATAATACGCAGTATTTT.

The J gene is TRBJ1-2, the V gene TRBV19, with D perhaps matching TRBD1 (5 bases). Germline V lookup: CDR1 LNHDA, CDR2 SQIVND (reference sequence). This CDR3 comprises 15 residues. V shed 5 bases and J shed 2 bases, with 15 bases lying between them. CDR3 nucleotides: TGTGCCAGTAGTCCCCTCCACCAGGGAAACTATGGCTACACCTTC. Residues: CASSPLHQGNYGYTF.

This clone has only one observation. The CDR3 protein is CASSQDPFIRQEAWEQYF. CDR3 nucleotides: TGTGCCAGCAGCCAAGACCCCTTTATCAGACAGGAGGCCTGGGAGCAGTACTTC. The gene calls are TRBV3-1 (or the pseudogene TRBV3-2) and TRBJ2-7, with D possibly matching TRBD1 (6 bases). Germline V gene lookup returns CDR1 LGHDT and CDR2 YNNKEL (reference sequence). The CDR3 runs 18 residues. Trimming left V 0 bases short and J 7 bases short, with 25 bases between.

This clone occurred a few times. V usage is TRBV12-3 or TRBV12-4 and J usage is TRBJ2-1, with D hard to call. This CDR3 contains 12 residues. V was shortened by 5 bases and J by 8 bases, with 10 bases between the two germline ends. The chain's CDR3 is CASSPQLDEQFF. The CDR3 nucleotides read TGTGCCAGCAGTCCACAGCTCGATGAGCAGTTCTTC.

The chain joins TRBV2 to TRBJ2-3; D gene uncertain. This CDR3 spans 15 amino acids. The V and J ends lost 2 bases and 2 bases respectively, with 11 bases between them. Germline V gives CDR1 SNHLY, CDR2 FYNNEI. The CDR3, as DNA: TGTGCCAGCAGTGAACTAGTAGGCTACACAGATACGCAGTATTTT. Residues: CASSELVGYTDTQYF.